This TCR beta chain was identified in a study of T cell changes during pregnancy in multiple sclerosis. The table came from immunoSEQ multiplex PCR; TCRdb's copy has only in-frame clones and leaves some out. Found here are around 25,000 clones, approximately 86% of them singletons; the top ten hold approximately 15%. V lost 5 bases, J lost 7 bases, and 21 bases lay in between. CDR1 is GTSNPN and CDR2 is SVGIG in the germline V gene (reference sequence). The CDR3 runs to 14 residues. The sequence came from a female donor in good health, enrolled as a control in a pregnancy study. The input for sequencing was CD8+ T cells from peripheral blood mononuclear cells, taken in the first trimester of pregnancy. The V gene is TRBV30, the J gene TRBJ2-7, with D possibly TRBD2 on 8 matching bases. CDR3 sequence: CAWGGGTAPSEQYF. In DNA, the CDR3 is TGTGCCTGGGGCGGGGGGACAGCTCCATCTGAGCAGTACTTC.